These T cell receptor beta chains were read from a single sample in a study of human T cells and chemical hapten exposure. TCRdb re-called the RACE reads through MiXCR, storing one row per CDR3 protein. The repertoire holds around 99,000 distinct CDR3 sequences, with around 12% as singletons. The sample here was whole blood, taken in connection with sensitization to the hapten diphenylcyclopropenone (DPC). Every receptor here comes from a woman between 35 and 50 years old with alopecia areata. Some clones in this sample may be carry-over from other donors' samples. Both conserved end residues are part of each CDR3. The D gene is left open where the match is weak. Clone size is not always given. Where it is, it says once, few, many or a class for expanded clones.

V: TRBV12-3/TRBV12-4
D: -
size: -
J: TRBJ1-1
DNA: TGTGCCAGCCGGGATTTGGGGAACACTGAAGCTTTCTTT
CDR3: CASRDLGNTEAFF

V: TRBV5-5
D: TRBD1
size: few
J: TRBJ1-4
DNA: TGTGCCAGCAGCTTGTCCGGGACAGAGATACCAACTAATGAAAAACTGTTTTTT
CDR3: CASSLSGTEIPTNEKLFF

V: TRBV2
D: TRBD1
size: once
J: TRBJ1-2
DNA: TGTGCCAGCGGATGGACAGGGGACGGCTACACCTTC
CDR3: CASGWTGDGYTF

V: TRBV6-2/TRBV6-3
D: -
size: -
J: TRBJ2-7
DNA: TGTGCCAGCAGCTCTGACAGTATAAGTTACGAGCAGTACTTC
CDR3: CASSSDSISYEQYF

V: TRBV18
D: -
size: few
J: TRBJ2-3
DNA: TGTGCCAGCTCACGGCCAGGGACGGATACGCAGTATTTT
CDR3: CASSRPGTDTQYF

V: TRBV28
D: TRBD2
size: few
J: TRBJ2-3
DNA: TGTGCCAGCTTGACGGGAGGGCGGGGAGATACGCAGTATTTT
CDR3: CASLTGGRGDTQYF

V: TRBV7-8
D: -
size: few
J: TRBJ2-3
DNA: TGTGCCAGCAGCTTAGGGGATTGGGGACAAGGGACGCAGTATTTT
CDR3: CASSLGDWGQGTQYF

V: TRBV7-9
D: TRBD1
size: many
J: TRBJ2-7
DNA: TGTGCCAGCAGCTTCGGGACAGGGACATACGAGCAGTACTTC
CDR3: CASSFGTGTYEQYF

V: TRBV2
D: -
size: -
J: TRBJ2-1
DNA: TGTGCCAGCAGTCTGCAGAGCTCCTACAATGAGCAGTTCTTC
CDR3: CASSLQSSYNEQFF

V: TRBV20-1
D: -
size: -
J: TRBJ2-4
DNA: TGCAGTGCTACCGAAAGGGGCAAAAACATTCAGTACTTC
CDR3: CSATERGKNIQYF

V: TRBV11-2
D: TRBD1
size: -
J: TRBJ2-7
DNA: TGTGCCAGCAGCTCGGGGACAGGGGGCCGCTACGAGCAGTACTTC
CDR3: CASSSGTGGRYEQYF

V: TRBV28
D: -
size: -
J: TRBJ1-3
DNA: TGTGCCAGCAGCGGGACGGCTCAAGGAAACACCATATATTTT
CDR3: CASSGTAQGNTIYF

V: TRBV24-1
D: TRBD2
size: few
J: TRBJ2-3
DNA: TGTGCCACCAGTGATGGGCTAGCGGAAATCACAGATACGCAGTATTTT
CDR3: CATSDGLAEITDTQYF

V: TRBV27
D: -
size: -
J: TRBJ1-4
DNA: TGTGCCAGCAGTCCTATCGGGGGGTCTAATGAAAAACTGTTTTTT
CDR3: CASSPIGGSNEKLFF

V: TRBV2
D: -
size: many
J: TRBJ1-5
DNA: TGTGCCAGCTCTCAGGGGATGAATCAGCCCCAGCATTTT
CDR3: CASSQGMNQPQHF

V: TRBV28
D: TRBD1
size: many
J: TRBJ2-7
DNA: TGTGCCAGCAGGGGGACAGGGAATTTCAACGAGCAGTACTTC
CDR3: CASRGTGNFNEQYF

V: TRBV12-3/TRBV12-4
D: TRBD1
size: -
J: TRBJ2-2
DNA: TGTGCCAGCAGGCGGGGGACAGGGGGCGCACTCGGGGAGCTGTTTTTT
CDR3: CASRRGTGGALGELFF

V: TRBV11-2
D: -
size: few
J: TRBJ2-4
DNA: TGTGCCAGCAGCCCCGGGGCAGACGGGTCGGCCAAAAACATTCAGTACTTC
CDR3: CASSPGADGSAKNIQYF

V: TRBV9
D: -
size: few
J: TRBJ2-1
DNA: TGTGCCAGCAGCGTAGCCAATGAGCAGTTCTTC
CDR3: CASSVANEQFF

V: TRBV7-9
D: -
size: many
J: TRBJ1-4
DNA: TGTGCCAGCAGCCGAGCCGACGTTGCGGAAAAACTGTTTTTT
CDR3: CASSRADVAEKLFF

V: TRBV12-3/TRBV12-4
D: TRBD1
size: -
J: TRBJ1-5
DNA: TGTGCCAGCAGGGGGACAGGGAATCAGCCCCAGCATTTT
CDR3: CASRGTGNQPQHF

V: TRBV4-3
D: -
size: many
J: TRBJ2-1
DNA: TGCGCCAGCAGCGGAACCGGGCTCAGCTCCTACAATGAGCAGTTCTTC
CDR3: CASSGTGLSSYNEQFF

V: TRBV29-1
D: -
size: many
J: TRBJ2-3
DNA: TGCAGCGTTTACTCCGAAGCTAGCACAGATACGCAGTATTTT
CDR3: CSVYSEASTDTQYF

V: TRBV29-1
D: -
size: few
J: TRBJ2-3
DNA: TGCAGCGTGGATACGGGACGAACCACAGATACGCAGTATTTT
CDR3: CSVDTGRTTDTQYF

V: TRBV6-6
D: TRBD1
size: -
J: TRBJ1-3
DNA: TGTGCCAGCAGTTACCTCACAGGGGGCAGAAACACCATATATTTT
CDR3: CASSYLTGGRNTIYF

V: TRBV27
D: TRBD2
size: -
J: TRBJ2-7
DNA: TGTGCCAGCAGTCTCAGACCCTCCCGACTAGCGGGAACAAGAGAGCAGTACTTC
CDR3: CASSLRPSRLAGTREQYF

V: TRBV20-1
D: TRBD2
size: -
J: TRBJ2-7
DNA: TGCAGTGCTAGAGATCAGACTAGCGGGAGGCTCGAGCAGTACTTC
CDR3: CSARDQTSGRLEQYF

V: TRBV28
D: -
size: -
J: TRBJ2-7
DNA: TGTGCCAGCAGACCACCGGACTGGAGCTCCTACGAGCAGTACTTC
CDR3: CASRPPDWSSYEQYF

V: TRBV5-1
D: -
size: -
J: TRBJ2-2
DNA: TGCGCCAGCAGTTCCCAATACCCGGACAGCCCGAACACCGGGGAGCTGTTTTTT
CDR3: CASSSQYPDSPNTGELFF

V: TRBV5-5
D: -
size: -
J: TRBJ2-7
DNA: TGTGCCAGCAGTTTACACGGGGACGAGCAGTACTTC
CDR3: CASSLHGDEQYF

V: TRBV9
D: TRBD1
size: -
J: TRBJ1-1
DNA: TGTGCCAGCAGCGTAGCAACAGGGGGCACTGAAGCTTTCTTT
CDR3: CASSVATGGTEAFF

V: TRBV12-3/TRBV12-4
D: -
size: many
J: TRBJ1-4
DNA: TGTGCCAGCAGTTTGGCAACTAATGAAAAACTGTTTTTT
CDR3: CASSLATNEKLFF

V: TRBV7-8
D: TRBD1
size: -
J: TRBJ2-2
DNA: TGTGCCAGCAGCTTAGCGAAGACAGGGGGAAACACCGGGGAGCTGTTTTTT
CDR3: CASSLAKTGGNTGELFF

V: TRBV7-6
D: TRBD2
size: -
J: TRBJ2-7
DNA: TGTGCCAGCAGTTATCTAGCGGGAGGCCCGGATGAGCAGTACTTC
CDR3: CASSYLAGGPDEQYF

V: TRBV7-2
D: -
size: -
J: TRBJ2-3
DNA: TGTGCCAGCAGCTTATCCGGGTCCCGTCCAGATACGCAGTATTTT
CDR3: CASSLSGSRPDTQYF

V: TRBV7-3
D: -
size: few
J: TRBJ1-2
DNA: TGTGCCAGCAGCTTAGACGGAGGGGGTTACTATGGCTACACCTTC
CDR3: CASSLDGGGYYGYTF

V: TRBV9
D: TRBD2
size: -
J: TRBJ2-5
DNA: TGTGCCAGCAGCGTTAGCGGGTTGTACCAAGAGACCCAGTACTTC
CDR3: CASSVSGLYQETQYF

V: TRBV4-3
D: -
size: -
J: TRBJ2-3
DNA: TGCGCCAGCAGCCTAGATGGCAACACAGATACGCAGTATTTT
CDR3: CASSLDGNTDTQYF

V: TRBV12-3/TRBV12-4
D: -
size: few
J: TRBJ1-2
DNA: TGTGCCAGCAGTTTAAGGCCGGAATCCATCTATGGCTACACCTTC
CDR3: CASSLRPESIYGYTF

V: TRBV3-1
D: TRBD2
size: -
J: TRBJ2-4
DNA: TGTGCCAGCAGCCAAGGTGACTCCGGGACTAGCAAATTC
CDR3: CASSQGDSGTSKF

V: TRBV29-1
D: -
size: few
J: TRBJ2-6
DNA: TGCAGCGTTGCAGAGGCCAACGTCCTGACTTTC
CDR3: CSVAEANVLTF

V: TRBV7-8
D: TRBD2
size: -
J: TRBJ2-5
DNA: TGTGCCAGCAGCTCCGGAGGGGCGGGAGCACACCGGGAGACCCAGTACTTC
CDR3: CASSSGGAGAHRETQYF